One and the same sample provided the 32 T cell receptor beta chains below, sequenced in a study of early T cells in non-severe SARS-CoV-2 infection. One entry per CDR3 protein, called by TCRdb with MiXCR from the 5' RACE reads. The repertoire includes over 50,000 distinct CDR3 sequences, about 10% of them detected once, and 1.7% sits in the top ten. The sequencing input was whole blood. Every receptor here comes from an adult who was a healthcare worker with PCR-confirmed SARS-CoV-2 infection or an uninfected control (not recorded which).

This clonotype was counted ten times or more. This chain joins TRBV27 and TRBJ1-2; perhaps TRBD1 as D (6 bases). V lost 2 bases, J lost 2 bases, and 12 bases lay in between. From germline, CDR1 is MNHEY and CDR2 SMNVEV (reference sequence). CDR3 length: 15 residues. The CDR3 nucleotides are TGTGCCAGCAGTTTAGGGGGGGCCCGGAACTATGGCTACACCTTC. Translated, it gives CASSLGGARNYGYTF.

The chain recombines TRBV7-2 with TRBJ2-4; 7 bases agree with TRBD2. With V trimmed by 3 bases and J by 1 base, 3 bases remained unmatched. The CDR3 consists of 15 residues. Germline CDR1 SGHTA, CDR2 FQGNSA. CDR3 sequence: CASSLGGSAKNIQYF. The CDR3 region has the DNA TGTGCCAGCAGCTTGGGGGGGTCGGCCAAAAACATTCAGTACTTC.

This clonotype was detected many times. The chain links TRBV11-2 to TRBJ2-3; unclear D gene. The CDR3 spans 12 residues. V lost 3 bases to trimming and J lost 2 bases, with 3 bases between them. Germline V lookup: CDR1 SGHAT, CDR2 FQNNGV. For the CDR3, the DNA is TGTGCCAGCAGCTTCTTCACAGATACGCAGTATTTT. Its protein product is CASSFFTDTQYF.

V and J are TRBV11-2 and TRBJ2-2; 9 bases line up with TRBD2. The germline CDR1 and CDR2 sequences are SGHAT and FQNNGV. J was trimmed by 6 bases and V by 1 base; bases with no gene match: 9. CDR3 length: 17 amino acids. Here the CDR3 reads CASSLGYRGGASGELFF. In DNA form, the CDR3 reads TGTGCCAGCAGCTTAGGGTACCGCGGGGGGGCCTCCGGGGAGCTGTTTTTT.

This clonotype was seen more than once but under ten times. The chain recombines TRBV29-1 with TRBJ1-4; D not resolved. This CDR3 is built from 13 residues. Germline V gene sequence: CDR1 SQVTM, CDR2 ANQGSEA. The V end was cut by 4 bases, the J end by 4 bases, with 10 bases between. CDR3 sequence: CSVVWSNNEKLFF. CDR3 bases: TGCAGCGTTGTATGGAGCAATAATGAAAAACTGTTTTTT.

This clonotype was seen a few times. The genes are TRBV5-5 and TRBJ1-5, with TRBD1 matching over 7 bases. V lost 0 bases to trimming and J lost 0 bases; unmatched junction nucleotides: 6. This CDR3 spans 17 amino acids. The V gene's germline CDR1 is SGHKS and CDR2 YYEKEE (reference sequence). CDR3 DNA sequence: TGTGCCAGCAGCTTGGCGGGACAGCTTAATAGCAATCAGCCCCAGCATTTT. Amino acid sequence: CASSLAGQLNSNQPQHF. Together with reference TRBV5-5 and TRBJ1-5, the CDR3 gives the full variable domain: DAGVTQSPTHLIKTRGQQVTLRCSPISGHKSVSWYQQVLGQGPQFIFQYYEKEERGRGNFPDRFSARQFPNYSSELNVNALLLGDSALYLCASSLAGQLNSNQPQHFGDGTRLSIL.

This clonotype was recorded a few times. The chain couples TRBV5-1 to TRBJ2-7; 10 bases fit TRBD2. The CDR3 extends over 14 amino acids. Germline CDR1 is SGHRS and CDR2 is YFSETQ. Trimming cost V 2 bases and J 2 bases; bases outside gene matches: 1. CDR3 sequence: CASSFSGGTYEQYF. CDR3 in DNA: TGCGCCAGCAGCTTTAGCGGGGGGACCTACGAGCAGTACTTC.

This chain connects TRBV29-1 to TRBJ1-1, with D hard to call. CDR3 length equals 13 residues. The germline gives CDR1 SQVTM, CDR2 ANQGSEA. Trimming took off 5 bases at V and 0 bases at J, with 10 bases between the two ends. CDR3 in DNA: TGCAGCGTTAGGACGGCTGTGAACACTGAAGCTTTCTTT. This sequence encodes CSVRTAVNTEAFF.

The table lists this clonotype with many counts. The rearrangement uses TRBV9 and TRBJ1-6; D unresolved. The CDR3 has 14 residues. Looked up from germline, CDR1 is SGDLS and CDR2 is YYNGEE. Trimming cost V 0 bases and J 9 bases, with 10 bases left between them. CDR3 nucleotides: TGTGCCAGCAGCGTAGGAGGGATTAGTTCACCCCTCCACTTT. Encoded protein: CASSVGGISSPLHF. The variable domain in full, with the rest retrieved from reference TRBV9 and TRBJ1-6, is DSGVTQTPKHLITATGQRVTLRCSPRSGDLSVYWYQQSLDQGLQFLIQYYNGEERAKGNILERFSAQQFPDLHSELNLSSLELGDSALYFCASSVGGISSPLHFGNGTRLTVT.

This clonotype was recorded many times. The chain is built from TRBV9 and TRBJ2-1; 10 nucleotides agree with TRBD1. J gave up 7 bases and V 2 bases, and 0 bases lay outside the gene matches. Per the germline V gene, CDR1 is SGDLS and CDR2 is YYNGEE. The CDR3 extends over 13 amino acids. CDR3 protein: CASSVGQGNEQFF. The CDR3 DNA is TGTGCCAGCAGCGTGGGACAGGGGAATGAGCAGTTCTTC. Variable domain in full (rest from reference TRBV9 and TRBJ2-1): DSGVTQTPKHLITATGQRVTLRCSPRSGDLSVYWYQQSLDQGLQFLIQYYNGEERAKGNILERFSAQQFPDLHSELNLSSLELGDSALYFCASSVGQGNEQFFGPGTRLTVL.

This clonotype was seen many times. CDR3 nucleotides: TGTGCCAGCAGCTTAACCCCCCGGGACACCGTCTCTGGAAACACCATATATTTT. It encodes CASSLTPRDTVSGNTIYF. This sequence joins TRBV7-9 and TRBJ1-3; possibly TRBD1 for D (6 bases). CDR3 length: 18 amino acids. CDR1 and CDR2 (germline): SEHNR, FQNEAQ (reference sequence). Trimming removed 2 bases at V and 0 bases at J, with 17 bases between. Combining the CDR3 with reference TRBV7-9 and TRBJ1-3 gives the whole variable domain DTGVSQNPRHKITKRGQNVTFRCDPISEHNRLYWYRQTLGQGPEFLTYFQNEAQLEKSRLLSDRFSAERPKGSFSTLEIQRTEQGDSAMYLCASSLTPRDTVSGNTIYFGEGSWLTVV.

This clonotype was observed a handful of times. The CDR3 DNA reads TGCGCCAGCAGCCAAGGTGACAGGACTGGGGCCAACGTCCTGACTTTC. It translates to CASSQGDRTGANVLTF. The gene calls are TRBV4-3 and TRBJ2-6; possibly TRBD1 for D (6 bases). The CDR3 length is 16 residues. The V end was cut by 1 base, the J end by 2 bases, with 9 bases between. The V gene's germline CDR1 is LGHNA and CDR2 YSLEER.

This clonotype was detected many times. This chain connects TRBV7-2 to TRBJ2-5; D unresolved. The CDR3 is made up of 12 amino acids. The ends were cut back, 5 bases at V and 7 bases at J, with 11 bases in the middle. Per germline, CDR1 SGHTA and CDR2 FQGNSA. CDR3 nucleotide sequence: TGTGCCAGCAGCCCCCTCCGAGGGACCCAGTACTTC. Amino acid sequence: CASSPLRGTQYF.

This clonotype was counted a few times. J is TRBJ2-7 and V is TRBV30; 11 nucleotides align to TRBD2. The CDR3 consists of 18 residues. CDR1 is GTSNPN, CDR2 SVGIG, per germline (reference sequence). Trimming cost V 2 bases and J 5 bases; bases outside gene matches: 17. CDR3 region: CAWSRAASGGFIRNEQYF. In DNA, the CDR3 is TGTGCCTGGAGTAGAGCCGCTAGCGGGGGGTTTATACGAAACGAGCAGTACTTC.

At least ten counts were recorded for this clonotype. The V and J genes are TRBV9 and TRBJ2-5; 12 nucleotides align to TRBD2. The length of the CDR3 is 14 residues. V was clipped by 4 bases and J by 6 bases; unmatched bases: 4. Germline lookup yields CDR1 SGDLS and CDR2 YYNGEE. The CDR3 spells CASSSSGGAQTQYF. CDR3 nucleotides: TGTGCCAGCAGCTCTAGCGGGGGGGCCCAGACCCAGTACTTC.

This chain uses TRBV6-5 with TRBJ2-1; 11 bases are shared with TRBD2. The CDR3 is 18 residues long. Germline CDR1 reads MNHEY; CDR2 reads SVGAGI. The junction had 18 bases not matched to a gene; V was cut back by 4 bases and J by 10 bases. Written as DNA, the CDR3 is TGTGCCAGCAGTTCCCCCCTGGGTAGCGGGGGGGCTAGACCCGAGCAGTTCTTC. It is translated as CASSSPLGSGGARPEQFF.

This clonotype has at least ten counts. This chain uses TRBV11-2 with TRBJ1-1; D remains ambiguous. V lost 1 base and J lost 12, with 21 bases in between. The germline CDR1 and CDR2 sequences are SGHAT and FQNNGV. The length of the CDR3 is 15 residues. CDR3 DNA sequence: TGTGCCAGCAGCTTAGGTTTTATAGGAGGGCTCGAAACTTTCTTT. Residues: CASSLGFIGGLETFF.

This clonotype came up many times. The J gene is TRBJ1-2, the V gene TRBV19; the match to TRBD1 covers 12 bases. CDR1 and CDR2 from the germline V gene are LNHDA and SQIVND (reference sequence). With V trimmed by 4 bases and J by 2 bases, 11 bases remained unmatched. The CDR3 extends over 18 amino acids. CDR3 sequence (DNA): TGTGCCAGTAGTAGCCCGGGGACAGGGGGCCGTTTCAACTATGGCTACACCTTC. Amino acid sequence: CASSSPGTGGRFNYGYTF.

This clonotype was counted at least ten times. The DNA for the CDR3 is TGCAGTGCTAGATTTGAGGGCAGGACGGAGACCCAGTACTTC. Encoded protein: CSARFEGRTETQYF. The chain employs TRBV20-1 and TRBJ2-5; tentative D call: TRBD2 (5 bases). With 2 bases removed from V and 5 bases from J, the gap between germline ends came to 15 bases. The CDR3 has 14 amino acids. Germline V gene sequence: CDR1 DFQATT, CDR2 SNEGSKA (reference sequence).

The chain uses TRBV6-2 or TRBV6-3 and TRBJ2-3; possibly TRBD2 for D (6 bases). The CDR3 is made up of 16 amino acids. Germline V gives CDR1 MNHEY, CDR2 SVGEGT. The V and J ends lost 6 bases and 4 bases respectively, with 20 bases between them. The CDR3 sequence is CASSDTSGTGADTQYF. The DNA for the CDR3 is TGTGCCAGCAGCGACACCTCCGGAACGGGGGCAGATACGCAGTATTTT.

The chain links TRBV5-1 to TRBJ1-1; the D is unclear. CDR1 SGHRS and CDR2 YFSETQ come from the germline V gene. The CDR3 extends over 11 amino acids. V lost 5 bases and J 0 bases, leaving 2 bases between the germline ends. The CDR3 sequence: CASRLNTEAFF. The DNA of the CDR3 is TGCGCCAGCAGACTGAACACTGAAGCTTTCTTT.

Many counts were recorded for this clonotype. V is TRBV7-9 and J is TRBJ2-2, with D tentatively TRBD1 (6 bases). Germline V lookup: CDR1 SEHNR, CDR2 FQNEAQ (reference sequence). The CDR3 has 13 residues. V lost 6 bases and J lost 6, with 11 bases in between. For the CDR3, the DNA is TGTGCCAGCAGGACCCAGGGGTCCGGGGAGCTGTTTTTT. Its protein product is CASRTQGSGELFF.

In this sample, this clonotype turned up many times. The rearrangement links TRBV10-2 to TRBJ2-3; 10 nucleotides agree with TRBD2. In germline, CDR1 is WSHSY, CDR2 SAAADI. The CDR3 extends over 16 amino acids. V dropped 6 bases and J dropped 4; count of bases not matched to a gene: 10. DNA for the CDR3: TGCGCCAGCAGACCCGAGCGGGGGGGCCGGGCAGATACGCAGTATTTT. Residues: CASRPERGGRADTQYF.

The chain employs TRBV12-3 or TRBV12-4 and TRBJ2-3; TRBD2 aligns across 14 bases. The CDR3 is 16 amino acids. Trimming cost V 5 bases and J 5 bases; bases outside gene matches: 6. In DNA, the CDR3 is TGTGCCAGCAGTCCCGGGACTAGCGGGGGAATAGATACGCAGTATTTT. This encodes CASSPGTSGGIDTQYF.

CDR3 sequence: CASSPTAYGYTF. The CDR3 DNA follows: TGTGCCAGCAGCCCAACAGCCTATGGCTACACCTTC. The chain couples TRBV6-5 to TRBJ1-2; D remains ambiguous. The CDR3 is made up of 12 amino acids. V lost 6 bases to trimming and J lost 4 bases, with 9 bases between them. CDR1 and CDR2 from the germline V gene are MNHEY and SVGAGI.

In this sample, this clonotype turned up a few times. The V call is TRBV7-9, the J call TRBJ1-1; weak D call: TRBD1 (6 bases). The CDR3 length is 13 residues. Germline V gene lookup returns CDR1 SEHNR and CDR2 FQNEAQ (reference sequence). V gave up 1 base and J gave up 4 bases, with 7 bases separating them. CDR3 sequence reads: CASSLEGVTEAFF. CDR3 bases: TGTGCCAGCAGCTTAGAGGGGGTCACTGAAGCTTTCTTT.

This clonotype was observed many times. This chain links TRBV6-4 with TRBJ2-2, with a tentative D call TRBD1 (5 bases). This CDR3 is built from 14 residues. Germline CDR1 is MRHNA and CDR2 is SNTAGT. Trimming removed 0 bases from V and 3 bases from J, with 5 bases in between. The CDR3 DNA sequence: TGTGCCAGCAGTGACTCAGGGGACACCGGGGAGCTGTTTTTT. Its protein is CASSDSGDTGELFF.

This clonotype was detected only a few times. V and J are TRBV7-2 and TRBJ2-1, with a weak D call TRBD2 (6 bases). There are 15 residues in the CDR3. The germline gives CDR1 SGHTA, CDR2 FQGNSA. V lost 5 bases to trimming and J lost 0 bases, with 11 bases between them. CDR3 protein: CASSALAASYNEQFF. CDR3 coding DNA: TGTGCCAGCAGCGCCTTAGCGGCCTCCTACAATGAGCAGTTCTTC.

This clonotype was observed a handful of times. V and J are TRBV3-1 and TRBJ1-2; TRBD1 matches at 9 bases. Trimming removed 4 bases from V and 3 bases from J; junction bases left unmatched: 12. The CDR3 extends over 17 amino acids. The germline V gene has CDR1 LGHDT and CDR2 YNNKEL (reference sequence). This CDR3 is CASSPGTGPPGHYGYTF. In DNA form, the CDR3 reads TGTGCCAGCAGCCCCGGGACAGGGCCCCCGGGGCACTATGGCTACACCTTC. Combining the CDR3 with reference TRBV3-1 and TRBJ1-2 gives the whole variable domain DTAVSQTPKYLVTQMGNDKSIKCEQNLGHDTMYWYKQDSKKFLKIMFSYNNKELIINETVPNRFSPKSPDKAHLNLHINSLELGDSAVYFCASSPGTGPPGHYGYTFGSGTRLTVV.

The chain has TRBV9 and TRBJ1-1; D gene unclear. The germline CDR1 and CDR2 sequences are SGDLS and YYNGEE. The CDR3 is made up of 15 amino acids. The V and J ends lost 2 bases and 0 bases respectively, with 11 bases between them. DNA for the CDR3: TGTGCCAGCAGCGTGGGCGGTAGAATGAACACTGAAGCTTTCTTT. This gives the protein CASSVGGRMNTEAFF.

There are many counts of this clonotype. The CDR3 DNA is TGTGCCAGCAGTCTGGAGACGGGGACTGAAGCTTTCTTT. Translation gives CASSLETGTEAFF. The gene calls are TRBV12-3 or TRBV12-4 and TRBJ1-1, with D hard to call. The CDR3 has 13 residues. Deletions cut 5 bases from V and 5 bases from J, with 12 bases between.

This clonotype was counted at least ten times. The V gene is TRBV12-3 or TRBV12-4, the J gene TRBJ2-1; D perhaps matches TRBD2 (6 bases). V was shortened by 4 bases and J by 2 bases, with 21 bases between the two germline ends. The CDR3 has 18 residues. For the CDR3, the DNA is TGTGCCAGCAGTTATGGCAGGAGCGGGCTGTGGCCCTACAATGAGCAGTTCTTC. Protein: CASSYGRSGLWPYNEQFF.